The 23 T cell receptor beta chains listed next were all sequenced from one sample in a study of CD8 T cells in ankylosing spondylitis. The study's findings and limits: Within ankylosing spondylitis blood, a TCR beta motif made up of roughly eight highly homologous variants appeared to be characteristic.

These receptors' targets are unknown. Using its own MiXCR run on the 5' RACE reads, TCRdb lists one record per CDR3 protein. This table holds more than 500,000 distinct CDR3 sequences, 5.3% found once. The sample comprised blood, either unsorted or a sorted T cell fraction (not recorded which). Source of these receptors: a male donor with ankylosing spondylitis.

This clonotype occurred many times. V and J are TRBV15 and TRBJ1-1; perhaps TRBD1 as D (5 bases). V was shortened by 0 bases and J by 7 bases, with 15 bases between the two germline ends. CDR3 length equals 15 residues. The germline V gene encodes CDR1 LNHNV and CDR2 YYDKDF (reference sequence). The DNA for the CDR3 is TGTGCCACCAGCAGAGATCTGGCAGGGAAGATTGAAGCTTTCTTT. This encodes CATSRDLAGKIEAFF.

This clonotype was seen many times. The V call is TRBV3-1, the J call TRBJ1-6, with a possible D match to TRBD1 (6 bases). This CDR3 is 13 amino acids long. The germline V and J ends were trimmed by 8 bases and 3 bases, with 8 bases remaining between them. CDR1 is LGHDT, CDR2 YNNKEL, per germline (reference sequence). CDR3 nucleotide sequence: TGTGCCAGCCAGGGGAACTATAATTCACCCCTCCACTTT. Amino acids: CASQGNYNSPLHF.

This clonotype was seen many times. The chain couples TRBV12-3 or TRBV12-4 to TRBJ2-1; 8 bases line up with TRBD2. V lost 3 bases and J lost 6; bases outside the gene matches: 7. The CDR3 spans 15 residues. The CDR3 reads CASSFRLAGPNEQFF. In DNA, the CDR3 is TGTGCCAGCAGTTTTCGGCTAGCGGGTCCCAATGAGCAGTTCTTC.

Many counts were recorded for this clonotype. V is TRBV7-2 and J is TRBJ2-7, with 10 bases lining up with TRBD2. The CDR3 is made up of 16 amino acids. Per germline, CDR1 SGHTA and CDR2 FQGNSA. V was clipped by 4 bases and J by 2 bases; unmatched bases: 8. The DNA for the CDR3 is TGTGCCAGCAGCTCGAATCTTCTAGCGGGGGCCTACGAGCAGTACTTC. Encoded protein: CASSSNLLAGAYEQYF.

This clonotype showed up many times. The chain links TRBV11-2 to TRBJ2-2; a possible D gene is TRBD1 (6 bases). Trimming took 5 bases from V and 0 from J, leaving 19 bases between them. Germline lookup yields CDR1 SGHAT and CDR2 FQNNGV. The CDR3 length is 18 residues. CDR3 region: CASSRTTGRAANTGELFF. The CDR3 DNA sequence: TGTGCCAGCAGCCGTACGACAGGAAGGGCCGCGAACACCGGGGAGCTGTTTTTT.

This clonotype was counted a single time. This may be a read error, as it is one base from a much larger clone. The V gene is TRBV10-3, the J gene TRBJ2-7, with 9 bases identical to TRBD1. The CDR3 has 17 amino acids. Germline values: CDR1 ENHRY, CDR2 SYGVKD. This chain's CDR3 is CPISDSDEGQGSYEQYF. CDR3 sequence (DNA): TGTCCCATCAGTGACTCCGATGAGGGACAGGGCAGCTACGAGCAGTACTTC.

This clonotype was found many times. V usage is TRBV4-3 and J usage is TRBJ2-1; no definite D call. The V and J ends lost 4 bases and 6 bases respectively, with 4 bases between them. This CDR3 is 11 amino acids long. Germline CDR1 LGHNA, CDR2 YSLEER. The CDR3 nucleotides are TGCGCCAGCAGCCGCTCCAATGAGCAGTTCTTC. Translation: CASSRSNEQFF.

In its sample, this clonotype was seen many times. V and J are TRBV5-1 and TRBJ1-2; D gene unclear. V lost 5 bases and J lost 6, with 14 bases in between. The CDR3 is 13 amino acids. Germline loops: CDR1 SGHRS, CDR2 YFSETQ. CDR3 region: CASRNDLVDGYTF. For the CDR3, the DNA is TGCGCCAGCAGGAATGATCTCGTCGATGGCTACACCTTC.

This clonotype was recorded at least ten times. This chain joins TRBV6-5 and TRBJ1-5; D call uncertain. The germline V gene encodes CDR1 MNHEY and CDR2 SVGAGI. The germline V and J ends were trimmed by 0 bases and 1 base, with 10 bases remaining between them. CDR3 length equals 16 residues. The CDR3 region is CASSYSRGVSNQPQHF. The CDR3, as DNA: TGTGCCAGCAGTTACTCGAGAGGTGTCAGCAATCAGCCCCAGCATTTT.

The table lists this clonotype with a few counts. V is TRBV7-2 and J is TRBJ2-3; possible D gene TRBD2, 6 bases. V lost 1 base, J lost 6 bases, and 17 bases lay in between. The CDR3 has 16 residues. Germline V gene lookup returns CDR1 SGHTA and CDR2 FQGNSA. The CDR3 DNA sequence: TGTGCCAGCAGCTTAGTAGCGACAGTTGGGGGGGATACGCAGTATTTT. Translation: CASSLVATVGGDTQYF.

This clonotype appeared many times. The gene calls are TRBV12-3 or TRBV12-4 and TRBJ1-1, with D possibly matching TRBD1 (6 bases). V was pared by 6 bases and J by 3 bases, with 11 bases between. CDR3 length: 13 amino acids. CDR3 bases: TGTGCCAGCAGGACAGGCGAGTACACTGAAGCTTTCTTT. Translating it yields CASRTGEYTEAFF.

This clonotype was found many times. The chain carries TRBV20-1 and TRBJ1-2; 7 bases match TRBD1. Germline V gives CDR1 DFQATT, CDR2 SNEGSKA (reference sequence). This CDR3 spans 13 amino acids. After removal of 6 bases from V and 4 bases from J, the junction contained 8 bases not matched to a gene. DNA of the CDR3: TGCAGTGCCAGGCAGGGGGAGACCTATGGCTACACCTTC. Translating gives CSARQGETYGYTF.

This clonotype was detected ten times or more. The CDR3 reads CASSPGGIRETQYF. In DNA form, the CDR3 reads TGTGCCAGCAGCCCAGGGGGCATAAGAGAGACCCAGTACTTC. This chain connects TRBV7-2 to TRBJ2-5; 8 nucleotides match TRBD1. Germline V gives CDR1 SGHTA, CDR2 FQGNSA. V was pared by 5 bases and J by 4 bases, with 6 bases of the junction left unmatched. This CDR3 has 14 amino acids.

This clonotype was observed many times. The chain uses TRBV4-2 and TRBJ2-1, with 12 nucleotides matching TRBD2. The CDR3 runs to 16 residues. Per the germline V gene, CDR1 is LGHNA and CDR2 is YNFKEQ. V lost 4 bases and J lost 0; bases outside the gene matches: 1. The CDR3 sequence is CASSRTSGTSYNEQFF. The DNA for the CDR3 is TGTGCCAGCAGCCGGACTAGCGGGACCTCCTACAATGAGCAGTTCTTC.

This clonotype has at least ten counts. This chain joins TRBV7-2 and TRBJ1-3; D unresolved. This CDR3 region has 13 residues. The germline V gene has CDR1 SGHTA and CDR2 FQGNSA. Trimming stripped 5 bases from V and 4 bases from J, with 9 bases between. CDR3 nucleotide sequence: TGTGCCAGCAGCCAAAGCCGGGGAAACACCATATATTTT. Translation: CASSQSRGNTIYF.

This clonotype was observed many times. This rearrangement joins TRBV5-1 to TRBJ2-7, with D perhaps TRBD1 (6 bases). Germline CDR1 reads SGHRS; CDR2 reads YFSETQ. With 4 bases removed from V and 5 bases from J, the gap between germline ends came to 19 bases. CDR3 length: 15 residues. DNA of the CDR3: TGCGCCAGCAGCCAGAGCCGCGACAGGTCCCACGAGCAGTACTTC. It yields the protein CASSQSRDRSHEQYF.

In this sample, this clonotype turned up many times. J is TRBJ1-1 and V is TRBV15; D is unclear. V was trimmed by 3 bases and J by 0 bases, leaving 8 bases between them. Germline assignment: CDR1 LNHNV and CDR2 YYDKDF (reference sequence). The CDR3 extends over 14 amino acids. The CDR3 is CATSSHGLNTEAFF. CDR3 DNA: TGTGCCACCAGCAGTCATGGATTGAACACTGAAGCTTTCTTT.

This clonotype was found a few times. The J gene is TRBJ2-7, the V gene TRBV27; a possible D gene is TRBD2 (5 bases). The length of the CDR3 is 14 residues. Per germline, CDR1 MNHEY and CDR2 SMNVEV (reference sequence). The V and J ends lost 1 base and 5 bases respectively, with 12 bases between them. CDR3 residues: CASSLFGPSNEQYF. The CDR3 DNA is TGTGCCAGCAGTTTATTCGGGCCTAGCAACGAGCAGTACTTC.

This clonotype was detected many times. J is TRBJ2-2 and V is TRBV20-1; D ambiguous. Germline V gene lookup returns CDR1 DFQATT and CDR2 SNEGSKA (reference sequence). The CDR3 covers 12 residues. Deletions cut 1 base from V and 3 bases from J, with 3 bases between. CDR3 sequence reads: CSARGDTGELFF. CDR3 coding DNA: TGCAGTGCTAGAGGAGACACCGGGGAGCTGTTTTTT.

This clonotype has ten or more counts. CDR3 sequence: CASSARTIYDTQYF. CDR3 sequence (DNA): TGTGCCAGCAGTGCCCGGACTATTTACGATACGCAGTATTTT. J is TRBJ2-3 and V is TRBV12-3 or TRBV12-4, with a possible D match to TRBD2 (6 bases). Between the trimmed V and J ends, which lost 5 bases and 6 bases, there was a span of 15 bases. This CDR3 is 14 amino acids long.

The J gene is TRBJ2-1, the V gene TRBV7-8; D is perhaps TRBD1 or TRBD2 (5 bases each). V was trimmed by 7 bases and J by 2 bases, leaving 12 bases between them. This CDR3 has 14 residues. Germline CDR1 is SGHVS and CDR2 is FQNEAQ. The CDR3 region has the DNA TGTGCCAGCACCCCGGGGCTCCCCTACAATGAGCAGTTCTTC. Its translation: CASTPGLPYNEQFF. Full variable domain (rest looked up from reference TRBV7-8 and TRBJ2-1): GAGVSQSPRYKVAKRGQDVALRCDPISGHVSLFWYQQALGQGPEFLTYFQNEAQLDKSGLPSDRFFAERPEGSVSTLKIQRTQQEDSAVYLCASTPGLPYNEQFFGPGTRLTVL.

The sample holds a few counts of this clonotype. The rearrangement links TRBV6-1 to TRBJ2-6; D is perhaps TRBD2 (7 bases). CDR1 is MNHNS and CDR2 is SASEGT in the germline V gene. Between the trimmed V and J ends, which lost 7 bases and 4 bases, there was a span of 14 bases. The CDR3 loop spans 15 amino acids. The DNA for the CDR3 is TGTGCCAGCACCGACGGGGGGCGAGGGGCCAACGTCCTGACTTTC. The encoded protein is CASTDGGRGANVLTF.

A word on this clonotype: This sequence may be a read error, since a much larger clone differs from it by one base. The chain joins TRBV7-9 to TRBJ1-2, with 8 bases lining up with TRBD1. Germline assignment: CDR1 SEHNR and CDR2 FQNEAQ (reference sequence). The CDR3 totals 13 residues. The CDR3 reads CTSSSGGDYGYTF. CDR3 DNA: TGTACCAGCAGCTCAGGGGGCGACTATGGCTACACCTTC.